A selection of T cell receptor beta chains follows, all from one sample in a study of identical twins. TCRdb re-derived calls from the 5' RACE reads in MiXCR, one entry per CDR3 protein. The profile covers 600,000 to 800,000 distinct CDR3 sequences, with around 21% appearing a single time and 4% to 4.5% taken by the ten largest. These data also formed part of another study, on T cells expressing NK-cell markers.

Sequencing was carried out using PBMCs. The origin of the receptors is a woman between 18 and 29 years old in good health. Each CDR3 is given with its conserved first and last residue. The D gene is left open where the match is weak. Not every row has a clone size; where given, it reads once, few, many or a size class.

few	TRBV29-1	-	TRBJ2-5	CSVLRDIETQYF	TGCAGCGTCCTCCGGGACATAGAGACCCAGTACTTC
few	TRBV20-1	TRBD2	TRBJ2-5	CSASVWRGDQETQYF	TGCAGTGCTAGTGTTTGGCGGGGGGACCAAGAGACCCAGTACTTC
-	TRBV7-9	TRBD1	TRBJ1-1	CASSHLRDSRRTEAFF	TGTGCCAGCAGCCACCTCCGGGACAGTCGACGGACTGAAGCTTTCTTT
few	TRBV7-9	-	TRBJ2-1	CASSSEQDEQFF	TGTGCCAGCAGTTCAGAACAAGATGAGCAGTTCTTC
-	TRBV7-9	-	TRBJ2-2	CASVMSEANTGELFF	TGTGCCAGCGTGATGTCTGAAGCGAACACCGGGGAGCTGTTTTTT
many	TRBV7-8	-	TRBJ2-1	CASSLAMGASEQFF	TGTGCCAGCAGCTTAGCGATGGGCGCTAGTGAGCAGTTCTTC
few	TRBV4-3	-	TRBJ2-7	CASSLIAQGRGGYEQYF	TGCGCCAGCAGCCTAATTGCCCAGGGTAGGGGGGGGTACGAGCAGTACTTC
-	TRBV12-1	-	TRBJ2-1	CASNRGDNEQFF	TGTGCCAGCAACCGGGGCGACAATGAGCAGTTCTTC
-	TRBV5-8	TRBD1	TRBJ1-2	CASSFDGTERGYTF	TGTGCCAGCAGCTTCGACGGGACAGAGAGGGGCTACACCTTC
few	TRBV5-1	TRBD2	TRBJ2-3	CASSLRGGAIDTQYF	TGCGCCAGCAGCTTACGCGGGGGGGCCATAGATACGCAGTATTTT
-	TRBV9	-	TRBJ2-1	CASSVAPRGGSLSVYNEQFF	TGTGCCAGCAGCGTAGCCCCCAGGGGAGGGAGTCTCTCTGTTTACAATGAGCAGTTCTTC
few	TRBV4-2	-	TRBJ2-5	CASSQAGRQETQYF	TGTGCCAGCAGCCAAGCTGGGCGGCAAGAGACCCAGTACTTC
-	TRBV29-1	-	TRBJ2-6	CSVARGSGANVLTF	TGCAGCGTAGCCAGGGGCTCTGGGGCCAACGTCCTGACTTTC
-	TRBV5-1	TRBD2	TRBJ2-5	CASRGLGLQETQYF	TGCGCCAGCAGGGGCTTGGGACTACAAGAGACCCAGTACTTC
-	TRBV7-2	TRBD2	TRBJ2-1	CASSPLRSGSHNEQFF	TGTGCCAGCAGCCCCCTGAGAAGCGGGAGTCACAATGAGCAGTTCTTC
many	TRBV5-1	-	TRBJ2-3	CASSFDSSTDTQYF	TGCGCCAGCAGCTTTGACAGTAGCACAGATACGCAGTATTTT
-	TRBV12-3/TRBV12-4	-	TRBJ2-6	CASSFWAIGANVLTF	TGTGCCAGCAGTTTTTGGGCTATTGGGGCCAACGTCCTGACTTTC
-	TRBV20-1	-	TRBJ2-7	CSASKLVPFHEQYF	TGCAGTGCTAGCAAGCTGGTCCCCTTCCACGAGCAGTACTTC
-	TRBV15	-	TRBJ1-5	CATSRVPGTLSNQPQHF	TGTGCCACCAGCAGAGTTCCCGGGACACTCAGCAATCAGCCCCAGCATTTT
many	TRBV6-5	TRBD2	TRBJ2-1	CASSWRGSSYNEQFF	TGTGCCAGCAGTTGGCGCGGGAGCTCCTACAATGAGCAGTTCTTC
-	TRBV2	-	TRBJ2-5	CASAYQETQYF	TGTGCCAGTGCATACCAAGAGACCCAGTACTTC
-	TRBV6-2/TRBV6-3	TRBD2	TRBJ2-2	CASSYFGGSLRRAGELFF	TGTGCCAGCAGTTACTTCGGGGGGAGCCTGAGAAGGGCCGGGGAGCTGTTTTTT
-	TRBV27	-	TRBJ2-3	CASSGTKTLTQYF	TGTGCCAGCAGTGGGACCAAAACTCTTACGCAGTATTTT
-	TRBV5-1	-	TRBJ2-3	CASSLSGATDTQYF	TGTGCCAGCAGTTTGTCGGGGGCAACAGATACGCAGTATTTT
few	TRBV11-2	-	TRBJ2-7	CASSRDSNRPPGDEQYF	TGTGCCAGCAGCCGAGATTCTAACAGACCACCGGGCGACGAGCAGTACTTC
-	TRBV10-3	TRBD2	TRBJ2-7	CAIGTSGGVVSYEQYF	TGTGCCATAGGGACTAGCGGGGGTGTTGTGTCCTACGAGCAGTACTTC
few	TRBV2	TRBD1	TRBJ1-5	CASDLGQGSNQPQHF	TGTGCCAGCGATTTGGGACAGGGTAGCAATCAGCCCCAGCATTTT
few	TRBV20-1	TRBD2	TRBJ2-3	CSARGFSGEGFTDTQYF	TGCAGTGCAAGAGGATTTTCGGGGGAGGGATTCACAGATACGCAGTATTTT
few	TRBV9	TRBD1	TRBJ2-1	CASSGGGTGFYNEQFF	TGTGCCAGCAGCGGGGGCGGGACAGGGTTTTACAATGAGCAGTTCTTC
few	TRBV3-1	-	TRBJ1-1	CASSHPQREYTEAFF	TGTGCCAGCAGCCACCCACAAAGGGAGTACACTGAAGCTTTCTTT
few	TRBV4-3	-	TRBJ2-7	CASSQDTVTYEQYF	TGCGCCAGCAGCCAAGATACGGTCACCTACGAGCAGTACTTC
-	TRBV2	-	TRBJ1-1	CASSAMVQAEAFF	TGTGCCAGCAGTGCGATGGTTCAGGCCGAAGCTTTCTTT
many	TRBV6-1	TRBD1	TRBJ2-3	CASSRTGGFGDTQYF	TGTGCCAGCAGTCGGACAGGGGGGTTTGGAGATACGCAGTATTTT
few	TRBV10-3	-	TRBJ2-7	CAISESADYWTTAPYEQYF	TGTGCCATCAGTGAGTCAGCGGACTACTGGACCACAGCACCATACGAGCAGTACTTC
-	TRBV6-5	TRBD2	TRBJ2-1	CASSSPTSGVNEQFF	TGTGCCAGCAGTTCCCCGACTAGCGGGGTGAATGAGCAGTTCTTC
-	TRBV5-1	-	TRBJ2-3	CASSYDPDTQYF	TGCGCCAGCAGTTACGACCCAGATACGCAGTATTTT
few	TRBV12-3/TRBV12-4	TRBD2	TRBJ2-7	CASSLFSSGGTDEQYF	TGTGCCAGCAGTTTATTTTCTAGCGGGGGGACCGACGAGCAGTACTTC
-	TRBV12-3/TRBV12-4	-	TRBJ2-3	CASSRSSDTQYF	TGTGCCAGCAGTAGGAGCTCGGATACGCAGTATTTT
many	TRBV20-1	-	TRBJ2-3	CSARDPSGRSTDTQYF	TGCAGTGCTAGAGATCCTTCGGGTCGTAGCACAGATACGCAGTATTTT
few	TRBV13	TRBD2	TRBJ2-5	CASSIYSGRAQETQYF	TGTGCCAGCAGCATCTATAGCGGGAGGGCACAAGAGACCCAGTACTTC
many	TRBV5-1	TRBD1	TRBJ2-3	CASSRTGGADTQYF	TGCGCCAGCAGTCGGACAGGGGGGGCAGATACGCAGTATTTT
-	TRBV7-9	-	TRBJ1-5	CASSLVWGIKGNQPQHF	TGTGCCAGCAGCTTAGTCTGGGGCATCAAAGGCAATCAGCCCCAGCATTTT
few	TRBV30	-	TRBJ2-4	CAWSRGDYIQYF	TGTGCCTGGAGCCGAGGGGATTACATTCAGTACTTC
many	TRBV29-1	-	TRBJ2-5	CSALDREKETQYF	TGCAGCGCCTTAGACAGAGAAAAAGAGACCCAGTACTTC
-	TRBV5-1	-	TRBJ2-4	CASSFRQGGGDIQYF	TGCGCCAGCAGCTTCAGACAGGGCGGAGGGGACATTCAGTACTTC
-	TRBV9	-	TRBJ2-5	CASSVGGEETQYF	TGTGCCAGCAGCGTTGGAGGGGAAGAGACCCAGTACTTC
few	TRBV12-3/TRBV12-4	-	TRBJ2-1	CASSLVAVVGEQFF	TGTGCCAGCAGTTTAGTTGCGGTAGTGGGTGAGCAGTTCTTC
many	TRBV14	TRBD2	TRBJ2-1	CASSPRVSGRIQFF	TGTGCCAGCAGCCCCCGGGTTAGCGGGAGGATCCAGTTCTTC
-	TRBV12-3/TRBV12-4	-	TRBJ2-3	CASSSGQPSTQYF	TGTGCCAGCAGTTCTGGACAGCCCTCTACGCAGTATTTT
-	TRBV20-1	-	TRBJ2-4	CSARRPGAKNIQYF	TGCAGTGCTAGACGTCCTGGAGCCAAAAACATTCAGTACTTC
many	TRBV10-3	TRBD2	TRBJ2-7	CAISAGLAGGNEQYF	TGTGCCATCAGTGCCGGACTAGCGGGAGGTAACGAGCAGTACTTC
-	TRBV5-6	TRBD2	TRBJ2-5	CASSARDYAVTNQETQYF	TGTGCCAGCAGCGCCCGGGACTACGCGGTAACGAACCAAGAGACCCAGTACTTC
few	TRBV5-1	-	TRBJ2-5	CASSLYAGAQETQYF	TGCGCCAGCAGCTTGTACGCGGGGGCCCAAGAGACCCAGTACTTC
few	TRBV5-1	TRBD2	TRBJ2-5	CASSLGMAGGPRQETQYF	TGCGCCAGCAGCTTGGGAATGGCGGGGGGGCCGCGGCAAGAGACCCAGTACTTC